The 3 T cell receptor beta chains below were found in one sample sequenced in a study of blood T cells in healthy people across ages. The second PCR ran about 6 to 12 cycles with a sample-barcoded 5' primer and J-beta primers. TCRdb independently ran MiXCR on the 5' RACE reads; one entry per CDR3 protein. The table lists 650,000 to 700,000 distinct CDR3 sequences, 32% of them singletons. The specimen was blood. These receptor sequences come from a woman over 75 in good health.

The V gene is TRBV15, the J gene TRBJ2-7; the match to TRBD1 covers 8 bases. The CDR3 runs 14 residues. Looked up from germline, CDR1 is LNHNV and CDR2 is YYDKDF (reference sequence). V shed 6 bases and J 7 bases; nucleotides not matched to a gene: 11. The CDR3 coding sequence is TGTGCCACCAGAGGACAGGGACCCTGGAATGAGCAGTACTTC. As protein: CATRGQGPWNEQYF. Based on the CDR3 plus reference TRBV15 and TRBJ2-7, the full variable domain is DAMVIQNPRYQVTQFGKPVTLSCSQTLNHNVMYWYQQKSSQAPKLLFHYYDKDFNNEADTPDNFQSRRPNTSFCFLDIRSPGLGDTAMYLCATRGQGPWNEQYFGPGTRLTVT.

This clonotype was seen many times. V usage is TRBV12-3 or TRBV12-4 and J usage is TRBJ2-7, with 8 bases lining up with TRBD1. V trimming: 4 bases; J trimming: 0 bases; junction bases outside the gene matches: 11. The CDR3 is 17 residues long. This CDR3 is CASSSRPTGGISYEQYF. In DNA form, the CDR3 reads TGTGCCAGCAGTTCACGCCCTACAGGGGGAATCTCCTACGAGCAGTACTTC.

To note about this clonotype: This may be a read error, as it is one base from a much larger clone. The V gene is TRBV3-1, the J gene TRBJ2-1; D gene ambiguous. This CDR3 has 13 residues. Germline values: CDR1 LGHDT, CDR2 YNNKEL (reference sequence). The germline V and J ends were trimmed by 1 base and 10 bases, with 11 bases remaining between them. CDR3 region: CASSQVAASEQFF. CDR3 nucleotide sequence: TGTGCCAGCAGCCAAGTGGCGGCAAGCGAGCAGTTCTTC.